These 25 T cell receptor beta chains were sequenced from one sample in a study of monozygotic twins with cystic fibrosis (dated by TCRdb to about 2021). The library was produced with the immunoSEQ multiplex PCR assay. Held by TCRdb, this immuneACCESS table contains in-frame sequences only and omits some clones. Under half of the omission traces to an unresolved V gene where checked; the cause of the rest is unknown. This sample has about 29,000 clones in its table, and around four fifths of those were observed once. The ten largest account for about 1% of the sample. Sequencing was done on a sample of blood. These receptor sequences come from a girl aged 2 to 9 with cystic fibrosis.

The chain uses TRBV9 and TRBJ2-1; TRBD2 matches at 11 bases. The CDR3 is made up of 16 amino acids. Germline V gives CDR1 SGDLS, CDR2 YYNGEE. The junction had 9 bases not matched to a gene; V was cut back by 4 bases and J by 6 bases. CDR3 amino acids: CASSLTSGRVGNEQFF. As DNA, the CDR3 is TGTGCCAGCAGCCTTACTAGCGGGAGAGTCGGCAATGAGCAGTTCTTC.

The rearrangement uses TRBV5-1 and TRBJ2-7; D gene uncertain. Germline-derived CDR1 and CDR2 are SGHRS and YFSETQ. V was shortened by 4 bases and J by 0 bases, with 11 bases between the two germline ends. This CDR3 has 14 residues. The CDR3 bases are TGCGCCAGCAGCCCCCCACAGCGCTCCTACGAGCAGTACTTC. It is translated as CASSPPQRSYEQYF.

V is TRBV6-5 and J is TRBJ1-1; 7 bases map to TRBD1. The CDR3 has 13 residues. The V gene's germline CDR1 is MNHEY and CDR2 SVGAGI. Germline trimming cut 3 bases from V and 4 bases from J; bases unmatched to any gene: 2. The CDR3 protein is CASSYAGGTEAFF. The DNA for the CDR3 is TGTGCCAGCAGTTATGCAGGGGGCACTGAAGCTTTCTTT.

This clone was observed a handful of times. The V gene is TRBV19, the J gene TRBJ1-4; D uncertain. V lost 3 bases, J lost 0 bases, and 5 bases lay in between. The CDR3 runs to 14 residues. Germline assignment: CDR1 LNHDA and CDR2 SQIVND (reference sequence). In nucleotides, the CDR3 is TGTGCCAGTAGTATTACAGCAACTAATGAAAAACTGTTTTTT. The encoded protein is CASSITATNEKLFF.

The chain recombines TRBV19 with TRBJ1-1; 8 nucleotides agree with TRBD1. Germline V gives CDR1 LNHDA, CDR2 SQIVND (reference sequence). The CDR3 spans 15 residues. After removal of 6 bases from V and 5 bases from J, the junction contained 11 bases not matched to a gene. Here the CDR3 reads CASRLAGGLFTEAFF. The DNA of the CDR3 is TGTGCCAGTAGACTAGCAGGGGGCCTCTTTACTGAAGCTTTCTTT.

The chain is built from TRBV4-2 and TRBJ1-1; 7 bases line up with TRBD1. The J segment lost 10 bases and the V segment lost 3 bases, leaving 8 bases of the junction unmatched. The CDR3 length is 13 residues. Germline V CDR1 and CDR2: LGHNA, YNFKEQ. DNA of the CDR3: TGTGCCAGCAGCCACCCTGGAGGGGGCCTAGCTTTCTTT. Encoded protein: CASSHPGGGLAFF.

The V and J genes are TRBV20-1 and TRBJ1-1; D gene ambiguous. CDR1 is DFQATT, CDR2 SNEGSKA, per germline (reference sequence). The CDR3 consists of 11 residues. CDR3 sequence reads: CSPGRNTEAFF. In DNA, the CDR3 is TGCAGCCCCGGGAGGAACACTGAAGCTTTCTTT.

This sequence joins TRBV27 and TRBJ1-2; D is uncertain. Germline V gives CDR1 MNHEY, CDR2 SMNVEV (reference sequence). The CDR3 is made up of 13 amino acids. V was trimmed by 2 bases and J by 4 bases, leaving 8 bases between them. The CDR3 region is CASSLTAAYGYTF. The CDR3 region has the DNA TGTGCCAGCAGTTTAACGGCAGCCTATGGCTACACCTTC.

This chain joins TRBV6-5 and TRBJ1-2; 9 bases are shared with TRBD1. Germline assignment: CDR1 MNHEY and CDR2 SVGAGI. This CDR3 spans 13 amino acids. V gave up 3 bases and J gave up 14 bases; unmatched junction bases: 10. The CDR3 here is CASSYSLGTGKTF. The CDR3 nucleotides are TGTGCCAGCAGTTATTCGCTGGGGACAGGGAAGACCTTC.

This clone was counted once. The chain is built from TRBV5-4 and TRBJ2-6; no definite D call. Between the trimmed V and J ends, which lost 0 bases and 0 bases, there was a span of 10 bases. Per the germline V gene, CDR1 is SGHNT and CDR2 is YYREEE (reference sequence). This CDR3 has 17 amino acids. CDR3 sequence reads: CASSLAEVISGANVLTF. Written as DNA, the CDR3 is TGTGCCAGCAGCTTGGCCGAGGTCATCTCTGGGGCCAACGTCCTGACTTTC.

This chain joins TRBV19 and TRBJ1-5; D might be TRBD1 (5 bases). Looked up from germline, CDR1 is LNHDA and CDR2 is SQIVND (reference sequence). Trimming left V 7 bases short and J 7 bases short, with 17 bases between. The CDR3 totals 14 residues. CDR3 residues: CASTMGGEQQPQHF. CDR3 DNA sequence: TGTGCCAGTACCATGGGGGGGGAACAACAGCCCCAGCATTTT.

J is TRBJ1-2 and V is TRBV18; a possible D gene is TRBD1 (5 bases). The V gene lost 5 bases and the J gene lost 0 bases, with 13 bases spanning the gap. Germline CDR1 is KGHSH and CDR2 is LQKENI. The CDR3 consists of 15 residues. The CDR3 coding sequence is TGTGCCAGCTCATCGAGACAGACGACTAACTATGGCTACACCTTC. Translation gives CASSSRQTTNYGYTF.

The chain links TRBV6-6 to TRBJ1-1, with D possibly matching TRBD1 (5 bases). Germline-derived CDR1 and CDR2 are MNHNY and SVGAGI (reference sequence). The CDR3 covers 13 residues. V was clipped by 3 bases and J by 6 bases, with 11 bases between them. CDR3 sequence (DNA): TGTGCCAGCAGTTATGGGGGGGAAGCTGAAGCTTTCTTT. Translation: CASSYGGEAEAFF.

The chain carries TRBV6-5 and TRBJ1-2; D not resolved. Trimming shortened V by 9 bases and J by 0 bases, and 8 bases separated the two germline ends. Germline CDR1 is MNHEY and CDR2 is SVGAGI. CDR3 size: 12 residues. DNA of the CDR3: TGTGCCAGTCGGTCGACTAACTATGGCTACACCTTC. Translation gives CASRSTNYGYTF.

V usage is TRBV19 and J usage is TRBJ2-5, with 10 bases aligning to TRBD2. The CDR3 covers 14 residues. The V gene's germline CDR1 is LNHDA and CDR2 SQIVND (reference sequence). After removal of 7 bases from V and 1 base from J, the junction contained 3 bases not matched to a gene. CDR3 nucleotide sequence: TGTGCCAGTACCAGGACTAGCGGCCAAGAGACCCAGTACTTC. Translated, it gives CASTRTSGQETQYF.

The V gene is TRBV11-2, the J gene TRBJ1-5; weak D call: TRBD1 (5 bases). This CDR3 has 15 residues. Looked up from germline, CDR1 is SGHAT and CDR2 is FQNNGV. Trimming pared 1 base from V and 1 base from J, leaving 8 bases between. CDR3 bases: TGTGCCAGCAGCTTAGTAGCAGGGAGCAATCAGCCCCAGCATTTT. It is translated as CASSLVAGSNQPQHF.

The CDR3 sequence is CASSWDTQNTEAFF. The CDR3 DNA follows: TGTGCCAGCAGTTGGGACACGCAGAACACTGAAGCTTTCTTT. V gene TRBV5-4 combines with J gene TRBJ1-1; a possible D gene is TRBD1 (6 bases). Trimming cost V 5 bases and J 1 base, with 12 bases left between them. Germline-derived CDR1 and CDR2 are SGHNT and YYREEE (reference sequence). The CDR3 contains 14 residues.

The rearrangement joins TRBV7-9 to TRBJ1-5; D gene ambiguous. CDR1 is SEHNR and CDR2 is FQNEAQ in the germline V gene (reference sequence). This CDR3 spans 15 amino acids. Trimming took 1 base from V and 1 from J, leaving 8 bases between them. The CDR3 coding sequence is TGTGCCAGCAGCTTAGGGGAGTTGAGCAATCAGCCCCAGCATTTT. This gives the protein CASSLGELSNQPQHF.

The V gene is TRBV25-1, the J gene TRBJ2-7, with D perhaps matching TRBD1 (6 bases). CDR1 is MGHDK, CDR2 SYGVNS, per germline. The CDR3 runs 14 residues. Between the trimmed V and J ends, which lost 3 bases and 4 bases, there was a span of 13 bases. This CDR3 reads CASSEKGVGYEQYF. The CDR3 region has the DNA TGTGCCAGCAGTGAGAAGGGGGTGGGGTACGAGCAGTACTTC.

V usage is TRBV7-3 and J usage is TRBJ2-1, with 7 bases aligning to TRBD2. This CDR3 has 15 residues. The germline V gene encodes CDR1 SGHTA and CDR2 FQGTGA. V trimming: 4 bases; J trimming: 0 bases; junction bases outside the gene matches: 3. CDR3 amino acids: CASSWGGSSYNEQFF. The CDR3 region has the DNA TGTGCCAGCAGCTGGGGCGGGAGCTCCTACAATGAGCAGTTCTTC.

V is TRBV4-1 and J is TRBJ2-1; 8 nucleotides match TRBD2. CDR1 and CDR2 (germline): MGHRA, YSYEKL. J lost 3 bases, V lost 6 bases, and 7 bases had no gene match. CDR3 length: 15 residues. The CDR3 protein is CASSSGIFVYNEQFF. CDR3 coding DNA: TGCGCCAGCAGTAGCGGGATCTTTGTCTACAATGAGCAGTTCTTC.

The rearrangement links TRBV7-3 to TRBJ1-1; 8 bases agree with TRBD1. Germline CDR1 and CDR2: SGHTA and FQGTGA. The CDR3 runs to 13 residues. V shed 5 bases and J 4 bases; nucleotides not matched to a gene: 3. CDR3 amino acids: CASSPDRATEAFF. Written as DNA, the CDR3 is TGTGCCAGCAGCCCGGACAGGGCCACTGAAGCTTTCTTT. Supplemented by reference TRBV7-3 and TRBJ1-1, the full variable domain reads GAGVSQTPSNKVTEKGKYVELRCDPISGHTALYWYRQSLGQGPEFLIYFQGTGAADDSGLPNDRFFAVRPEGSVSTLKIQRTERGDSAVYLCASSPDRATEAFFGQGTRLTVV.

The CDR3 loop reads CASIPGVGRTDTQYF. As DNA, the CDR3 is TGTGCTAGCATTCCGGGGGTCGGACGCACAGATACGCAGTATTTT. The chain links TRBV12-5 to TRBJ2-3, with a tentative D call TRBD2 (6 bases). Trimming removed 9 bases at V and 1 base at J, with 17 bases between. Germline V gives CDR1 LGHNT, CDR2 FRNRAP. This CDR3 spans 15 amino acids.

The chain links TRBV2 to TRBJ1-1; no firm D call. CDR1 and CDR2 (germline): SNHLY, FYNNEI. V lost 4 bases and J 6 bases, leaving 9 bases between the germline ends. The CDR3 has 12 residues. The CDR3 DNA is TGTGCCAGCAGTGGGGCTCTCCCTGAAGCTTTCTTT. Encoded protein: CASSGALPEAFF.

This chain's CDR3 is CAWSTGYNEQFF. The CDR3 bases are TGTGCCTGGAGTACGGGTTACAATGAGCAGTTCTTC. The rearrangement links TRBV30 to TRBJ2-1; no reliable D call. There are 12 residues in the CDR3. The germline V and J ends were trimmed by 2 bases and 4 bases, with 6 bases remaining between them. From germline, CDR1 is GTSNPN and CDR2 SVGIG (reference sequence).